The source of this T cell receptor beta chain is a study of blood T cell repertoires in COVID-19. Across the whole study: Whether acute or convalescent, the COVID-19 samples came from the United States, Italy and Spain. PBMCs, B-cell-depleted T cells, or T cells provided the cDNA or gDNA that made up the material.

Authors' methods: Estimates of nucleated cell counts were drawn from the amplification of reference gene primers. Sequenced by immunoSEQ multiplex PCR; TCRdb stores in-frame clones only, minus some. Clone size and the V and J calls come from that table; the DNA yielded D and trimming. The profile shows fewer than 60,000 clones, about 81% of them singletons. Patients at the Seattle site were enrolled during active infection and followed longitudinally. V was pared by 5 bases and J by 2 bases, with 9 bases between. CDR3 length: 13 residues. CDR1 is LNHDA, CDR2 SQIVND, per germline (reference sequence). This clonotype originated in a woman of 80 years or more with COVID-19, enrolled during active disease. Sequenced sample: peripheral blood. The chain employs TRBV19 and TRBJ1-2; TRBD1 is a possible D gene (6 bases). The CDR3 is CASSDRTNYGYTF. CDR3 sequence (DNA): TGTGCCAGTAGTGACAGGACGAACTATGGCTACACCTTC. The full variable domain, rest sourced from reference TRBV19 and TRBJ1-2, is DGGITQSPKYLFRKEGQNVTLSCEQNLNHDAMYWYRQDPGQGLRLIYYSQIVNDFQKGDIAEGYSVSREKKESFPLTVTSAQKNPTAFYLCASSDRTNYGYTFGSGTRLTVV.